This TCR beta chain is from a study of human T cells and chemical hapten exposure. Overall study context: It was small differences in pooled library volume that mainly caused per-sample TCR yields to vary. General observations from the study: Patch test score was positively correlated with the counts of PT1 expanded TCRs.

This clonotype showed up many times. Its target is not known. Time point indicated: patch test 1, 2 weeks after DPC sensitization. Treatment given: therapeutic diphenylcyclopropenone sensitization with weekly scalp DPC. This CDR3 has 17 residues. Germline V gives CDR1 KGHSH, CDR2 LQKENI. V gave up 4 bases and J gave up 0 bases; unmatched junction bases: 6. TCRdb reanalysed the RACE reads using MiXCR and keeps one entry per CDR3 protein. Of 71,000 or so distinct CDR3 sequences in the sample, about 9.4% are singletons; the top ten hold 3% to 3.5%. The chain recombines TRBV18 with TRBJ2-1, with 10 nucleotides matching TRBD1. The material was whole blood, obtained in connection with sensitization to the hapten diphenylcyclopropenone (DPC). The receptor comes from a woman aged 40 to 49 with alopecia areata. Some clones in this sample may be carry-over from other donors' samples. CDR3 residues: CASSRQGAFSSYNEQFF. The CDR3 DNA is TGTGCCAGCTCACGACAGGGGGCGTTCAGCTCCTACAATGAGCAGTTCTTC.